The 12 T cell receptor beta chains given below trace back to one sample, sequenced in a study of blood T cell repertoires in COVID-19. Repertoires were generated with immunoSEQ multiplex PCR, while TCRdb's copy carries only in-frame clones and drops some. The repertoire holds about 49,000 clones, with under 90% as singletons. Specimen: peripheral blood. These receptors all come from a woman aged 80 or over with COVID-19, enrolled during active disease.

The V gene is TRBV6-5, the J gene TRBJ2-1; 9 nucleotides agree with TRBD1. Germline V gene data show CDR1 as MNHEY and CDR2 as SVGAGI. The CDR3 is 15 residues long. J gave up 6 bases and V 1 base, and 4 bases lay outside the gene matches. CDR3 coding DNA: TGTGCCAGCAGTTACTGGGACAGGGTAGGCAATGAGCAGTTCTTC. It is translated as CASSYWDRVGNEQFF.

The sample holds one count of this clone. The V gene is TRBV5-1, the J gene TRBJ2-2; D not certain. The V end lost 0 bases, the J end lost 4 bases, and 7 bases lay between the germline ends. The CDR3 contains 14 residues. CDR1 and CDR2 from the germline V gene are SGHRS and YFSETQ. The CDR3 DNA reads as TGCGCCAGCAGCTTGGCCGTTAGCACCGGGGAGCTGTTTTTT. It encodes CASSLAVSTGELFF.

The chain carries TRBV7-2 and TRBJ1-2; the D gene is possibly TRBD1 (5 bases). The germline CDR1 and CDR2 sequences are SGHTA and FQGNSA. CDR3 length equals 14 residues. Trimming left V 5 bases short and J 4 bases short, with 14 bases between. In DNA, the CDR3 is TGTGCCAGCAGCCCCCTAGGGGTAAGCTATGGCTACACCTTC. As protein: CASSPLGVSYGYTF.

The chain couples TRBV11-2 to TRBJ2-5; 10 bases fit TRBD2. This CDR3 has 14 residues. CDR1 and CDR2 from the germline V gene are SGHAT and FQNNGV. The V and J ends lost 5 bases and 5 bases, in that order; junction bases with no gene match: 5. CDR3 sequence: CASSARAGGETQYF. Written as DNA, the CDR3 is TGTGCCAGCAGCGCCCGAGCGGGGGGGGAGACCCAGTACTTC.

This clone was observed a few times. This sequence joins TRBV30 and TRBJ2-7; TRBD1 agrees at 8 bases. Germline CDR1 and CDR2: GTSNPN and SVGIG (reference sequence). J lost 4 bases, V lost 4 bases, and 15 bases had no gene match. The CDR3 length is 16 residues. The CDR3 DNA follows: TGTGCCTGGACCAAACCCCGGACAGGGAAAGGGTACGAGCAGTACTTC. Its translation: CAWTKPRTGKGYEQYF.

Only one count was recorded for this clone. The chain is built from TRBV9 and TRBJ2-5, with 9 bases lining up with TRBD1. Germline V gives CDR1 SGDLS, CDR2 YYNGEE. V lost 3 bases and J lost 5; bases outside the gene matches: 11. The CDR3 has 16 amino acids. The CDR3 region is CASSGRDREIRETQYF. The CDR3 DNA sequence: TGTGCCAGCAGCGGCCGGGACAGGGAGATACGGGAGACCCAGTACTTC.

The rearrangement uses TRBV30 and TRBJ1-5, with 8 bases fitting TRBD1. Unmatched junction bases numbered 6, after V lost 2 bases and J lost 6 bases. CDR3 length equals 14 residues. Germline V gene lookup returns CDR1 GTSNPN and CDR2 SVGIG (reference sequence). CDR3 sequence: CAWSRTGTRQPQHF. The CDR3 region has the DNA TGTGCCTGGAGTAGGACAGGGACCCGTCAGCCCCAGCATTTT.

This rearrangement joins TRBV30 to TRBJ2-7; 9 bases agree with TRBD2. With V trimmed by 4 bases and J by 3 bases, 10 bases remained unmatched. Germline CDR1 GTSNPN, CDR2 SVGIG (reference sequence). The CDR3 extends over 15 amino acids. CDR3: CAWTSLAGSIYEQYF. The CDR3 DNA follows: TGTGCCTGGACTTCACTAGCGGGCTCAATCTACGAGCAGTACTTC.

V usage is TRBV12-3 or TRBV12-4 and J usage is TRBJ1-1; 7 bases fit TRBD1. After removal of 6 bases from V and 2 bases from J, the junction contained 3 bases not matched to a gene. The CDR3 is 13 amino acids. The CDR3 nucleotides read TGTGCCAGCAGGCGGGACAGCAACACTGAAGCTTTCTTT. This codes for CASRRDSNTEAFF.

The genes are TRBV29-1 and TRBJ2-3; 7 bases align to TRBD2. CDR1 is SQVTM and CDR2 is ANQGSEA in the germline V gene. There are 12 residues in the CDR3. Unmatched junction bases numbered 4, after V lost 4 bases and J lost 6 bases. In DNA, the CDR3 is TGCAGCGTTGGCGGGAGTCGTGATACGCAGTATTTT. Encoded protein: CSVGGSRDTQYF.

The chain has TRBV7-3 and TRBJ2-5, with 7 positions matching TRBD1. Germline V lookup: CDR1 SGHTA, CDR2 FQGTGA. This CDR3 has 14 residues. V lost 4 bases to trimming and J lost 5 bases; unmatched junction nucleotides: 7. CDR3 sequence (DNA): TGTGCCAGCAGCTCGGGACAGACCTCGGAGACCCAGTACTTC. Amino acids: CASSSGQTSETQYF.

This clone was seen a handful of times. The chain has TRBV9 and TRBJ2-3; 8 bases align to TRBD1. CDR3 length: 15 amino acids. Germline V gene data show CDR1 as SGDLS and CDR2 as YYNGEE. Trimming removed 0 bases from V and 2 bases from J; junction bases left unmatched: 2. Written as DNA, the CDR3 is TGTGCCAGCAGCGTAGGGACAGGGCCCACAGATACGCAGTATTTT. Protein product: CASSVGTGPTDTQYF.